This T cell receptor (beta chain) was found in a study of beta chain features in type 1 diabetes. Only one heparinised blood draw was taken per donor, and its volume averaged roughly 120 mL. Study findings and constraints: Diminished insertions and augmented deletions at VDJ junctions characterized type 1 diabetes patients. Significant though moderate, a shortening of TCRB CDR3s appeared in all four CD4+ subsets of Type 1 diabetes patients. A PCR bias possibly favoring shorter templates would apply equally to patients and controls.

The whole isolated RNA underwent reverse transcription, so sequencing captured expressed TCRB transcripts. Method: immunoSEQ multiplex PCR; TCRdb's copy keeps in-frame clones and lacks some. Among 150,000 to 200,000 clones listed, 6.5% to 9.5% were seen once. With respect to this clone: Its target is not known.

Trimming left V 4 bases short and J 4 bases short, with 11 bases between. Germline V gene sequence: CDR1 SQVTM, CDR2 ANQGSEA. This CDR3 has 13 amino acids. The source material was central memory CD4+ T cells from blood. This sequence originates from a woman in her thirties or forties with type 1 diabetes. The chain recombines TRBV29-1 with TRBJ1-5; D is unresolved. CDR3 loop: CSVAPEVNQPQHF. CDR3 nucleotides: TGCAGCGTTGCCCCCGAGGTGAATCAGCCCCAGCATTTT.